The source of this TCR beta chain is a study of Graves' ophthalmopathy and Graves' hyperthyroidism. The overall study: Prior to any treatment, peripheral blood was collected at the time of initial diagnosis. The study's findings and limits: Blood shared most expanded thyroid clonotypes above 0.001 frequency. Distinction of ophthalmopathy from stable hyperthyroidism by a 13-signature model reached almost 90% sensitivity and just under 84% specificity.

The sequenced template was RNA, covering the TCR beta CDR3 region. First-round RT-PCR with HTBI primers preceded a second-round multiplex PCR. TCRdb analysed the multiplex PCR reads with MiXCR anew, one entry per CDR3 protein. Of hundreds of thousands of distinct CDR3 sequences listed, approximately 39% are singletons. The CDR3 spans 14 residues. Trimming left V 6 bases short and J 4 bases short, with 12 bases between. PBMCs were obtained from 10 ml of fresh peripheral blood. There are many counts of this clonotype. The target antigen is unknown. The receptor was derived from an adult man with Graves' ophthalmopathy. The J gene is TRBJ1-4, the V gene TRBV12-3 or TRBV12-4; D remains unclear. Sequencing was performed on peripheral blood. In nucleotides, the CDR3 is TGTGCCAGCAGCCTCGGGTCGTTTAATGAAAAACTGTTTTTT. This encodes CASSLGSFNEKLFF.